The subject of this entry is one T cell receptor (beta chain). TCRdb's copy holds only in-frame clones and misses some; the assay was immunoSEQ multiplex PCR. The sample yields 45,000 to 65,000 clones, roughly 95% seen once. This specimen belongs to a study of technical replicates of blood from several donors. V was shortened by 1 base and J by 7 bases, with 10 bases between the two germline ends. Germline CDR1 is SGHAT and CDR2 is FQDESV (reference sequence). The CDR3 consists of 13 residues. The clonotype originates from a human donor in good health. Some clones in this sample may be carry-over from other donors' samples. The rearrangement links TRBV11-1 to TRBJ1-2, with D hard to call. The specimen was PBMCs. CDR3 nucleotides: TGTGCCAGCAGCTTAGGTTCCGGAGCTGGCTACACCTTC. It is translated as CASSLGSGAGYTF.